This TCR beta chain was recovered during a study of T cells in Graves' hyperthyroidism and ophthalmopathy (dated by TCRdb to the late 2010s). As for the study more broadly: Peripheral blood samples were taken at the time of initial diagnosis, prior to any treatment. To identify TCR V-J signatures that set the groups apart, the researchers used a discovery cohort of more than 95 patients, made up of 40 to 45 with Graves' ophthalmopathy and 55 to 65 with stable Graves' hyperthyroidism. TCR Vbeta CDR3 sequencing of 135 peripheral blood samples (approximately 44 ophthalmopathy, approximately 80 hyperthyroidism and roughly 17 progressor patients) is reported in the paper. In addition, the study compared T-cell repertoires in thyroid tissue and in blood from several Graves' hyperthyroidism patients. The 90 or so discovery patients were randomly split 7:3 into training and test sets. Prospective prediction of ophthalmopathy was tested in an independent validation cohort consisting of 18 hyperthyroidism patients and over 15 patients who later progressed to ophthalmopathy. Following sampling, methimazole starting at 30 mg daily was given to hyperthyroidism patients, and high-dose intravenous methylprednisolone was given to ophthalmopathy patients. Broad study findings and their caveats: During validation, the model predicted progression to ophthalmopathy a median of around six months ahead of onset, with around 70% sensitivity and 72.22% specificity. No statistical method was used to fix the sample size in advance, and group allocation was not hidden from the investigators. Most expanded thyroid clonotypes (frequency above 0.001) were also detected in blood, suggesting blood repertoires may reflect thyroid immune responses. A model built on a 13 V-J signature distinguished ophthalmopathy from stable hyperthyroidism, reaching 87.88% sensitivity and under 84% specificity in cross-validation and 80%/75% in testing.

Amplification of TCR beta CDR3 regions was carried out from RNA transcripts. The first round of RT-PCR for the TCR CDR3 was performed with the HTBI primer set and the Qiagen OneStep RT-PCR kit. The libraries were constructed in a second round of multiplex PCR and then size-selected and purified. Sequencing of the libraries was done on an Illumina HiSeq2000 using paired-end 100 bp reads. Concerning the study's data processing: Raw data were processed with SOAPnuke, discarding reads with adapters, uncalled bases, mean Phred below 15, or no exact constant-primer or identifier match. High-quality paired reads were merged with COPE v1.2.5, and unique nucleotide sequences were defined as clonotypes. Clonotypes were aligned to IMGT TRBV, TRBD and TRBJ reference segments using MiTCR v1.1. Analysis was restricted to V-J combinations with a frequency above 0.0001, which covered roughly 99% of repertoires. A TCS score was defined as the ratio of F50 (clonal expansion) to E x V (chaos), with BLOSUM62-based TCRdist applied between CDR3 peptides within each V-J. Welch's t-statistics and random forest reduced around 550 V-J features to about 13, which were used in a naive Bayes classifier (R e1071). TCRdb itself trimmed the public reads at Q25 with fastp, ran MiXCR and retained productive beta chains. Every distinct CDR3 protein forms one entry, paired with its most common genes and DNA. TCRdb, not the original authors, processed these V and J calls. The sample profile shows around 420,000 distinct CDR3 sequences; roughly an eighth of them were found once. The top ten constitute about 5% of the sample.

A patient counted as having stable Graves' hyperthyroidism if no progression to ophthalmopathy occurred over 18 months of follow-up. The hyperthyroidism patients were between 18 and 65 years old and newly diagnosed, with a disease duration of less than 2 months. Patients with uncontrolled infections, other autoimmune diseases, pregnancy or lactation were excluded. Clinical symptoms, serum thyroxine and TRAb, thyroid ultrasound, and orbital computed tomography formed the basis for the diagnoses. Ficoll-Paque density gradient centrifugation was used to isolate PBMCs from 8 to 10 ml of fresh peripheral blood. Total RNA was extracted using Trizol reagent, and RNA quality was assessed on an Agilent 2100 Bioanalyzer. The CDR3 starts with the cysteine, ends with the phenylalanine, and has 13 residues. Just CDR3 DNA is preserved here, 39 bases in frame from base 1. At the junction V is shortened by 3 bases and J by 5 bases, with 5 bases in between. According to the germline V gene, CDR1 reads SGHTA and CDR2 reads FQGNSA.

This clonotype was counted only a few times. Its cognate antigen has yet to be identified. Per-nucleotide qualities are absent, and no much larger clonotype sits a single base away. The TCR was taken from a woman aged 18 to 35 with Graves' hyperthyroidism. The sequenced sample was blood. The chain joins TRBV7-2 to TRBJ1-6, with no confidently assigned D gene. The CDR3 is CASSFGDNSPLHF. The DNA sequence is given as TGTGCCAGCAGCTTTGGCGATAATTCACCCCTCCACTTT. Where the CDR3 stops, the reference TRBV7-2 and TRBJ1-6 genes take over; the full variable domain is GAGVSQSPSNKVTEKGKDVELRCDPISGHTALYWYRQSLGQGLEFLIYFQGNSAPDKSGLPSDRFSAERTGGSVSTLTIQRTQQEDSAVYLCASSFGDNSPLHFGNGTRLTVT.